A selection of T cell receptor beta chains follows, all from one sample in a study of blood T cell repertoires in COVID-19. Sequencing used immunoSEQ multiplex PCR; TCRdb keeps in-frame clones, though not all of them. The repertoire consists of a few hundred thousand clones, with more than 90% occurring once and the leading ten covering approximately 2.6%. The specimen was peripheral blood. Every receptor here comes from a person aged 18 to 29 with COVID-19, enrolled during active disease. CDR3s include the opening cysteine and the closing phenylalanine or tryptophan. A D gene is named only where the DNA matches it firmly. Part of the rows lack a size; the others show once, few, many or a class for expanded clones.

TRBJ2-7 | TRBV7-2 | . | . | CASSFGLGGYEQYF | TGTGCCAGCAGCTTCGGACTGGGGGGCTACGAGCAGTACTTC
TRBJ2-5 | TRBV11-3 | . | . | CASSRQYQETQYF | TGTGCCAGCAGCCGACAGTACCAAGAGACCCAGTACTTC
TRBJ2-2 | TRBV5-1 | TRBD2 | . | CASSFTSGNTGELFF | TGCGCCAGCAGCTTCACTAGCGGAAACACCGGGGAGCTGTTTTTT
TRBJ2-1 | TRBV30 | . | . | CAWSVASGWEQFF | TGTGCCTGGAGTGTAGCAAGCGGGTGGGAGCAGTTCTTC
TRBJ2-1 | TRBV19 | TRBD2 | . | CASSITLAGGFNEQFF | TGTGCCAGTAGCATCACTCTAGCGGGAGGTTTCAATGAGCAGTTCTTC
TRBJ2-7 | TRBV7-2 | TRBD2 | . | CASKGLGGKQGSYEQYF | TGTGCCAGCAAAGGACTAGGCGGGAAGCAGGGTTCCTACGAGCAGTACTTC
TRBJ2-3 | TRBV14 | TRBD2 | . | CASSQSFGTSARREDTQYF | TGTGCCAGCAGCCAGTCCTTCGGGACTAGCGCCCGGAGGGAGGATACGCAGTATTTT
TRBJ1-1 | TRBV24-1 | . | . | CATTGGEGTEAFF | TGTGCCACCACAGGCGGTGAGGGCACTGAAGCTTTCTTT
TRBJ2-1 | TRBV28 | . | . | CASSLSFRRGSSYNEQFF | TGTGCCAGCAGTTTATCCTTCAGAAGGGGGAGCTCCTACAATGAGCAGTTCTTC
TRBJ2-3 | TRBV15 | . | . | CATSIRNGRGKDTQYF | TGTGCCACCAGCATTCGGAACGGGAGAGGAAAAGATACGCAGTATTTT
TRBJ1-5 | TRBV19 | . | few | CASSVLQGSNQPQHF | TGTGCCAGTAGTGTACTCCAGGGAAGCAATCAGCCCCAGCATTTT
TRBJ1-1 | TRBV11-2 | . | . | CASSFQPAVRGTEAFF | TGTGCCAGCAGCTTTCAACCCGCGGTTAGAGGAACTGAAGCTTTCTTT
TRBJ2-7 | TRBV5-6 | . | . | CASSRDSYSYEQYF | TGTGCCAGCAGCCGGGACTCCTACTCCTACGAGCAGTACTTC
TRBJ1-2 | TRBV4-2 | . | . | CASSQSGGATNYGYTF | TGTGCCAGCAGCCAGTCGGGGGGGGCCACTAACTATGGCTACACCTTC
TRBJ1-1 | TRBV9 | . | . | CASSPWGGAAEAFF | TGTGCCAGCAGCCCGTGGGGGGGGGCTGCTGAAGCTTTCTTT
TRBJ1-2 | TRBV6-5 | . | . | CASSPSGKNGYTF | TGTGCCAGCAGTCCGTCCGGGAAAAATGGCTACACCTTC
TRBJ2-2 | TRBV7-9 | TRBD2 | . | CASRYTSGSNTGELFF | TGTGCCAGCAGGTACACTAGCGGGAGTAACACCGGGGAGCTGTTTTTT
TRBJ1-2 | TRBV21-1 | . | . | CASVGPIGGVQFYGYTF | TGTGCCAGCGTGGGTCCAATTGGGGGCGTCCAGTTCTATGGCTACACCTTC
TRBJ2-1 | TRBV18 | TRBD2 | . | CASSTSTPGLAGDEQFF | TGTGCCAGCTCAACCTCAACGCCGGGACTAGCGGGAGATGAGCAGTTCTTC
TRBJ2-7 | TRBV7-9 | . | . | CASAPGGLIDEQYF | TGTGCCAGCGCTCCCGGGGGGCTTATAGATGAGCAGTACTTC
TRBJ1-5 | TRBV4-2 | TRBD1 | . | CASSQRTGTGEQPQHF | TGTGCCAGCAGCCAACGAACCGGGACAGGGGAACAGCCCCAGCATTTT
TRBJ1-2 | TRBV10-3 | . | . | CAISESAWQGNGYTF | TGTGCCATCAGTGAGTCCGCTTGGCAGGGGAATGGCTACACCTTC
TRBJ1-5 | TRBV29-1 | . | once | CSVIIGISNQPQHF | TGCAGCGTTATTATCGGGATAAGCAATCAGCCCCAGCATTTT
TRBJ1-2 | TRBV3-1/TRBV3-2 | TRBD1 | . | CASSRQGPLGYTF | TGTGCCAGCAGCAGACAGGGACCTCTTGGCTACACCTTC
TRBJ2-1 | TRBV5-1 | TRBD2 | . | CASSKTSGSYNEQFF | TGCGCCAGCAGTAAGACTAGCGGGAGTTACAATGAGCAGTTCTTC
TRBJ2-3 | TRBV7-9 | . | . | CASSTGGPSPDTQYF | TGTGCCAGCAGCACAGGAGGGCCAAGCCCAGATACGCAGTATTTT
TRBJ2-2 | TRBV6-5 | TRBD2 | . | CASGDSGTPTGELFF | TGTGCCAGCGGAGATAGCGGGACGCCCACCGGGGAGCTGTTTTTT
TRBJ2-1 | TRBV2 | . | once | CASSAESDLNEQFF | TGTGCCAGCAGCGCGGAGTCAGACCTCAATGAGCAGTTCTTC
TRBJ2-1 | TRBV27 | TRBD1 | once | CASNRDRGPNEQFF | TGTGCCAGCAATCGGGACAGGGGCCCCAATGAGCAGTTCTTC
TRBJ1-4 | TRBV4-1 | . | . | CASSLGPRGALFF | TGCGCCAGCAGCCTAGGACCTCGGGGAGCACTGTTTTTT
TRBJ1-2 | TRBV4-1 | TRBD1 | . | CASSQDWGQINYGYTF | TGCGCCAGCAGCCAAGATTGGGGACAGATTAACTATGGCTACACCTTC
TRBJ1-6 | TRBV4-2 | . | once | CASSHPERGSGSPLHF | TGTGCCAGCAGCCACCCAGAGAGGGGGAGCGGCTCACCCCTCCACTTT
TRBJ1-1 | TRBV7-8 | . | few | CASSFMDGGGEAFF | TGTGCCAGCAGCTTTATGGACGGGGGAGGTGAAGCTTTCTTT
TRBJ1-2 | TRBV11-3 | TRBD1 | once | CASSLDAGQGANGYTF | TGTGCCAGCAGCTTAGACGCCGGACAGGGGGCGAATGGCTACACCTTC
TRBJ2-2 | TRBV28 | TRBD1 | . | CASKPPGPLLGTGETGELFF | TGTGCCAGCAAGCCCCCTGGCCCCCTCCTCGGGACAGGGGAAACCGGGGAGCTGTTTTTT
TRBJ1-4 | TRBV30 | . | . | CAWSGENNEKLFF | TGTGCCTGGAGTGGGGAGAATAATGAAAAACTGTTTTTT
TRBJ2-5 | TRBV11-2 | TRBD2 | . | CASSLGRLAWGGYQETQYF | TGTGCCAGCAGCTTAGGGCGCCTAGCGTGGGGGGGGTACCAAGAGACCCAGTACTTC
TRBJ1-1 | TRBV27 | . | few | CASGPVGLFEAFF | TGTGCCAGCGGACCAGTGGGACTCTTTGAAGCTTTCTTT
TRBJ1-6 | TRBV5-1 | TRBD1 | . | CASSVDRGGSPLHF | TGCGCCAGCAGCGTCGACAGGGGAGGATCACCCCTCCACTTT
TRBJ2-1 | TRBV7-2 | TRBD2 | . | CASTSAAGAYNEQFF | TGTGCCAGCACCTCGGCGGCGGGGGCCTACAATGAGCAGTTCTTC
TRBJ2-3 | TRBV6-2/TRBV6-3 | . | . | CASSATTDTQYF | TGTGCCAGCAGCGCGACAACAGATACGCAGTATTTT
TRBJ2-3 | TRBV27 | . | . | CASSSRLGPDTQYF | TGTGCCAGCAGTTCCCGACTAGGTCCAGATACGCAGTATTTT
TRBJ2-7 | TRBV5-6 | TRBD1 | . | CASRVGGDRESYEQYF | TGTGCCAGCAGAGTTGGGGGGGACAGGGAGTCCTACGAGCAGTACTTC
TRBJ2-3 | TRBV7-3 | TRBD2 | . | CASSSLAGGDTQYF | TGTGCCAGCAGCTCATTAGCGGGAGGGGATACGCAGTATTTT
TRBJ2-7 | TRBV5-1 | TRBD2 | . | CASSLEGGLAGWNSYEQYF | TGCGCCAGCAGCTTGGAGGGTGGTCTAGCGGGTTGGAACTCCTACGAGCAGTACTTC